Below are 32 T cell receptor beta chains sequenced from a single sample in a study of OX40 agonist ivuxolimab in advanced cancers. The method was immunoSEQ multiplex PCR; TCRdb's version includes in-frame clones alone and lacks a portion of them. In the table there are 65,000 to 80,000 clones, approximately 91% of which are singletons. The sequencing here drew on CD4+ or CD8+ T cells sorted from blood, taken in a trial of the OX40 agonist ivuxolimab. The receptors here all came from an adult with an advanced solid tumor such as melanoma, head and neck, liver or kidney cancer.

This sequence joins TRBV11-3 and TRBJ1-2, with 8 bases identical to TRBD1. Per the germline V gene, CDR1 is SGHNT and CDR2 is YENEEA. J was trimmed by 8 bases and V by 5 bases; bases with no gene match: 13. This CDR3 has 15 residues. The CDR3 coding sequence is TGTGCCAGCAGCCAAGGGGGACAGGCGCGGGTCGGCTACACCTTC. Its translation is CASSQGGQARVGYTF.

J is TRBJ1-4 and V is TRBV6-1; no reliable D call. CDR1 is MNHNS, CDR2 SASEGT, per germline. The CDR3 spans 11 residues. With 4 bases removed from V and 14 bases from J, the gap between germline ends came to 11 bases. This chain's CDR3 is CASSVSALLFF. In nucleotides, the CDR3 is TGTGCCAGCAGTGTATCTGCCTTGCTGTTTTTT.

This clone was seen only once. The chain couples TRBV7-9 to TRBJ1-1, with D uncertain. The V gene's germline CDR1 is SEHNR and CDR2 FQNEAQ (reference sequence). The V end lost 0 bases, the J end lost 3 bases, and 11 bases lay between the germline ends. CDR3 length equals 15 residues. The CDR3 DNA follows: TGTGCCAGCAGCTTAGCGGGCAGCTTAGACACTGAAGCTTTCTTT. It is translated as CASSLAGSLDTEAFF. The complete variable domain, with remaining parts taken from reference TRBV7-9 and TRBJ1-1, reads DTGVSQNPRHKITKRGQNVTFRCDPISEHNRLYWYRQTLGQGPEFLTYFQNEAQLEKSRLLSDRFSAERPKGSFSTLEIQRTEQGDSAMYLCASSLAGSLDTEAFFGQGTRLTVV.

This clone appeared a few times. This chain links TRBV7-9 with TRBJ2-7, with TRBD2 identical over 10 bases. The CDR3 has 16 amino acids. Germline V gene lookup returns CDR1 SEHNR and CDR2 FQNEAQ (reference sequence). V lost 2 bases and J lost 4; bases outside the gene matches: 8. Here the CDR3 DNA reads TGTGCCAGCAGCTTACTAGCGGGAGAAAAAGTTTACGAGCAGTACTTC. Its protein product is CASSLLAGEKVYEQYF.

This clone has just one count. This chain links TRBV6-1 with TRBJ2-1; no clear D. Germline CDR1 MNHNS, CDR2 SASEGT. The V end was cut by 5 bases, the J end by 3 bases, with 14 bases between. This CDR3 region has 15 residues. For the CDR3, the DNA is TGTGCCAGCAGTAAAGGGCCGACTCTCTACAATGAGCAGTTCTTC. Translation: CASSKGPTLYNEQFF.

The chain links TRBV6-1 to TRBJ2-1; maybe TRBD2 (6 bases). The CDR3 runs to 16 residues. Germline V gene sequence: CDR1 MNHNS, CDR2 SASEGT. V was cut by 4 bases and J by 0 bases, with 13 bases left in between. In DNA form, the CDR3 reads TGTGCCAGCAGTGGACGCGGGAAGAGCTCCTACAATGAGCAGTTCTTC. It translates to CASSGRGKSSYNEQFF.

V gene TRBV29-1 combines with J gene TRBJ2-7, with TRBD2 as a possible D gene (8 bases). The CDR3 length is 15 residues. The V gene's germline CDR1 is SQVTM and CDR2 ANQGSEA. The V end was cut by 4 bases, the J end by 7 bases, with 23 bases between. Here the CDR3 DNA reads TGCAGCGTTGGTATTCCGGGAGGGGGCTTAGGAGAGCAGTACTTC. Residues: CSVGIPGGGLGEQYF.

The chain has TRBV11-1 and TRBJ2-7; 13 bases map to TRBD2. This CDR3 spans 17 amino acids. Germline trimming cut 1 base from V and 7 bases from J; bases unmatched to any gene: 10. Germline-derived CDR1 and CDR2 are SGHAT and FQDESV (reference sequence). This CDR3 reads CASSLGLAGGLVEEQYF. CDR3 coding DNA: TGTGCCAGCAGCTTAGGACTAGCGGGAGGACTGGTGGAAGAGCAGTACTTC.

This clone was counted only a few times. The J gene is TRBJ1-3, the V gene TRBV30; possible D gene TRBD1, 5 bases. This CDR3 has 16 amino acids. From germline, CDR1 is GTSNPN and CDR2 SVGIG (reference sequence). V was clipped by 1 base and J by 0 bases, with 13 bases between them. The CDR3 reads CAWSAKGPFSGNTIYF. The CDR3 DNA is TGTGCCTGGAGTGCTAAGGGGCCCTTCTCTGGAAACACCATATATTTT.

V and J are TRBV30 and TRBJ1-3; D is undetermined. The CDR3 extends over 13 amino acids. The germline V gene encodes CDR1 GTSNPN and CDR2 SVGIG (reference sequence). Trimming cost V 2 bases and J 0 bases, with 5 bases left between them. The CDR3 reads CAWSRISGNTIYF. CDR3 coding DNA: TGTGCCTGGAGTCGGATCTCTGGAAACACCATATATTTT.

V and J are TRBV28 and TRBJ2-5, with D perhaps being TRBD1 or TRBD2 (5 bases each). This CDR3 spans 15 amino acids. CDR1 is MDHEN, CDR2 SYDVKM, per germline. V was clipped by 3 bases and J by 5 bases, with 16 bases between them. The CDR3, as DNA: TGTGCCAGCAGTTTCCGGGGAAAGGGGTGGGAGACCCAGTACTTC. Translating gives CASSFRGKGWETQYF.

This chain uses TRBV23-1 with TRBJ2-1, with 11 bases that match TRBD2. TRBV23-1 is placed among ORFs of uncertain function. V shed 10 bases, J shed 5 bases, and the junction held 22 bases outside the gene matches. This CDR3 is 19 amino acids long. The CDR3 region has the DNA TGCGCCACCAGACCAGGACACTCGGCGGGGACTAGCGGTAACAATGAGCAGTTCTTC. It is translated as CATRPGHSAGTSGNNEQFF.

CDR3: CASSIAGGAYEKLFF. CDR3 DNA sequence: TGTGCCAGCAGCATTGCAGGGGGCGCCTATGAAAAACTGTTTTTT. The genes are TRBV5-4 and TRBJ1-4; TRBD1 aligns across 8 bases. The germline CDR1 and CDR2 sequences are SGHNT and YYREEE (reference sequence). The CDR3 loop spans 15 amino acids. With V trimmed by 4 bases and J by 6 bases, 8 bases remained unmatched.

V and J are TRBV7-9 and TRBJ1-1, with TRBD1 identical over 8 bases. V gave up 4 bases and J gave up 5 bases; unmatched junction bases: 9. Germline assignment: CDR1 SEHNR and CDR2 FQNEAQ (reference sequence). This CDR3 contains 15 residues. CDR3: CASSYFDRGETEAFF. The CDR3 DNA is TGTGCCAGCAGCTATTTCGACAGGGGAGAAACTGAAGCTTTCTTT. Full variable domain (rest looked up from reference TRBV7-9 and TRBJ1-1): DTGVSQNPRHKITKRGQNVTFRCDPISEHNRLYWYRQTLGQGPEFLTYFQNEAQLEKSRLLSDRFSAERPKGSFSTLEIQRTEQGDSAMYLCASSYFDRGETEAFFGQGTRLTVV.

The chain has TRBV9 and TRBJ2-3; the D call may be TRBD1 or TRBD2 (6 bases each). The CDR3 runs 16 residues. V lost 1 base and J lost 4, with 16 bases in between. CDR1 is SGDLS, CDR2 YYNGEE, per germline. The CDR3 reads CASSVMGGGRSDTQYF. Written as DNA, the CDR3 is TGTGCCAGCAGCGTAATGGGGGGCGGAAGGTCAGATACGCAGTATTTT.

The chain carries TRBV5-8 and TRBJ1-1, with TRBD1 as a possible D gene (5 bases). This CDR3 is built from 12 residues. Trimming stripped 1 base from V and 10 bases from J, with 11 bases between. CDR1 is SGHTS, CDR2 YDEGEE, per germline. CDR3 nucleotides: TGTGCCAGCAGCTTGCAGCAGGGACCAGCTTTCTTT. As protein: CASSLQQGPAFF.

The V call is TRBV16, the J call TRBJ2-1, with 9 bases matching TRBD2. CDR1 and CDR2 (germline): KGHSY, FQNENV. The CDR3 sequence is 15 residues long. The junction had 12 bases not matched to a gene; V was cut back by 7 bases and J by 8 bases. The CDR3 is CASTPQVAGDYEQFF. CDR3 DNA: TGTGCCAGCACCCCTCAGGTAGCGGGAGATTATGAGCAGTTCTTC. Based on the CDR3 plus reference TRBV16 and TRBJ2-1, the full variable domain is GEEVAQTPKHLVRGEGQKAKLYCAPIKGHSYVFWYQQVLKNEFKFLISFQNENVFDETGMPKERFSAKCLPNSPCSLEIQATKLEDSAVYFCASTPQVAGDYEQFFGPGTRLTVL.

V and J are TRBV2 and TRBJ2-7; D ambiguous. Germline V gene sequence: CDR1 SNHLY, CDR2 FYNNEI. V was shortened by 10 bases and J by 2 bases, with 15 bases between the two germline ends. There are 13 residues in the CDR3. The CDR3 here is CAILITVTYEQYF. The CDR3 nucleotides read TGTGCCATCCTTATTACAGTTACCTACGAGCAGTACTTC.

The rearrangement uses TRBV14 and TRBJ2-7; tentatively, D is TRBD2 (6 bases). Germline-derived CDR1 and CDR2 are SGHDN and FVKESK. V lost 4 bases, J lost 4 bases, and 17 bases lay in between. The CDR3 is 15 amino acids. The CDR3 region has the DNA TGTGCCAGCAGCCCGGGTTGGGGGGAGTGGTACGAGCAGTACTTC. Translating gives CASSPGWGEWYEQYF.

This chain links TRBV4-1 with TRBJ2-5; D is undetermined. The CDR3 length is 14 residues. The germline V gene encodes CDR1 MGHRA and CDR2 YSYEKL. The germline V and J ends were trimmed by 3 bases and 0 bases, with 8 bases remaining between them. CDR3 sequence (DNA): TGCGCCAGCAGCCACCTACTGTACCAAGAGACCCAGTACTTC. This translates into CASSHLLYQETQYF.

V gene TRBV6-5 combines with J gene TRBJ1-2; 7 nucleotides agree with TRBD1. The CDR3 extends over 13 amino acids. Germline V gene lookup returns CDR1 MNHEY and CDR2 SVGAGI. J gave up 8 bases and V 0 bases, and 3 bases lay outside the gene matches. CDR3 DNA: TGTGCCAGCAGTTACTCGACAGGGTGGGGCTACACCTTC. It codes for CASSYSTGWGYTF.

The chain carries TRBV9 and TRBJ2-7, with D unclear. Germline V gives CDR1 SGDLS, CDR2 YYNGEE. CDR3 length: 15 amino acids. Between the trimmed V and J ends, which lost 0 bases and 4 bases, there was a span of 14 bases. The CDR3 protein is CASSVDAGARYEQYF. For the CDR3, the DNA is TGTGCCAGCAGCGTAGATGCAGGAGCTCGTTACGAGCAGTACTTC.

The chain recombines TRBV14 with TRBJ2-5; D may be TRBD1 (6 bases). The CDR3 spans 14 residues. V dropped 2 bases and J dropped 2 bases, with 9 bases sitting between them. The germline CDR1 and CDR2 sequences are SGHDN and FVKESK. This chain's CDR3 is CASSQTGTQETQYF. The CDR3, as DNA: TGTGCCAGCAGCCAAACAGGGACACAAGAGACCCAGTACTTC.

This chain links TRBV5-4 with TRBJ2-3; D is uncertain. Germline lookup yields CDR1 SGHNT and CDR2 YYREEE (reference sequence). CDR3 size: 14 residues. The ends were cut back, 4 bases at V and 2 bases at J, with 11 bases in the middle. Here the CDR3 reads CASSPDITTDTQYF. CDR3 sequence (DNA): TGTGCCAGCAGCCCCGACATTACCACAGATACGCAGTATTTT.

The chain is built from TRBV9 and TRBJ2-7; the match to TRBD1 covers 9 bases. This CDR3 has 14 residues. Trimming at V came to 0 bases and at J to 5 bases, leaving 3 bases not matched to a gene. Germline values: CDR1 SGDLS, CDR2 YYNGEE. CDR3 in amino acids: CASSVAGQGHEQYF. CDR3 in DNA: TGTGCCAGCAGCGTAGCGGGACAGGGCCACGAGCAGTACTTC. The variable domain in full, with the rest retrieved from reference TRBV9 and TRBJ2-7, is DSGVTQTPKHLITATGQRVTLRCSPRSGDLSVYWYQQSLDQGLQFLIQYYNGEERAKGNILERFSAQQFPDLHSELNLSSLELGDSALYFCASSVAGQGHEQYFGPGTRLTVT.

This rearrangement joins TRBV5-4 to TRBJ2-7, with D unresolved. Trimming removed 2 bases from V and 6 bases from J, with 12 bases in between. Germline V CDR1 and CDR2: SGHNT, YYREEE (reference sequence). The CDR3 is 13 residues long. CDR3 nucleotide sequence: TGTGCCAGCAGCTTCCGAGGCTCCGCCGAGCAGTACTTC. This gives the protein CASSFRGSAEQYF.

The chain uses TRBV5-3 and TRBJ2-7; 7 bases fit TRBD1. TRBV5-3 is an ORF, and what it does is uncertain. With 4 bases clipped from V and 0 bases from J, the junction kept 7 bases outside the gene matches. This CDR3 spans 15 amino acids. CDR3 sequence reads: CARSGADRASYEQYF. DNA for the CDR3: TGTGCCAGAAGCGGGGCCGACAGGGCCTCCTACGAGCAGTACTTC.

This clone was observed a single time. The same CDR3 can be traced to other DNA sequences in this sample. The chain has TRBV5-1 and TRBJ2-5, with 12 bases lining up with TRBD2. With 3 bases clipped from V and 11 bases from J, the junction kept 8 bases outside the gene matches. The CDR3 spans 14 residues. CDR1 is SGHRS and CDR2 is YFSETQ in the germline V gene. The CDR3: CASSYGLAGYEQYF. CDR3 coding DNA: TGCGCCAGCAGCTATGGACTAGCGGGATATGAGCAGTACTTC.

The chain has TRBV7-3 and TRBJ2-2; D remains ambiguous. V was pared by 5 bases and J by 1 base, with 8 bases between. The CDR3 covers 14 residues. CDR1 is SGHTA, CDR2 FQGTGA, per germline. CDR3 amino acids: CASSLDQNTGELFF. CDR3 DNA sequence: TGTGCCAGCAGCCTGGACCAGAACACCGGGGAGCTGTTTTTT. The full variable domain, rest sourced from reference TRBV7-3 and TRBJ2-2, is GAGVSQTPSNKVTEKGKYVELRCDPISGHTALYWYRQSLGQGPEFLIYFQGTGAADDSGLPNDRFFAVRPEGSVSTLKIQRTERGDSAVYLCASSLDQNTGELFFGEGSRLTVL.

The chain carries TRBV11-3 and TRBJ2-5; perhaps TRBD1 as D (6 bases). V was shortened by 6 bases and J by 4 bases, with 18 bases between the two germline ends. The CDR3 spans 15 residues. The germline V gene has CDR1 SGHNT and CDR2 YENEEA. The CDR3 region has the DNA TGTGCCAGCAGTCTACGTGTCCCAGGGGCAGAGACCCAGTACTTC. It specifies CASSLRVPGAETQYF.

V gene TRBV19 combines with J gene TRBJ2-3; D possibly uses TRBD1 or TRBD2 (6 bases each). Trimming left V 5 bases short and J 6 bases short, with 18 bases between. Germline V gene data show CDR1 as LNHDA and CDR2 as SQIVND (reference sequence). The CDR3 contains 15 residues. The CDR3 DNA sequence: TGTGCCAGTAGTTGGGGGGCTCAGGAAGGGGATACGCAGTATTTT. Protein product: CASSWGAQEGDTQYF. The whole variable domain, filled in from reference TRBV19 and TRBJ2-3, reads DGGITQSPKYLFRKEGQNVTLSCEQNLNHDAMYWYRQDPGQGLRLIYYSQIVNDFQKGDIAEGYSVSREKKESFPLTVTSAQKNPTAFYLCASSWGAQEGDTQYFGPGTRLTVL.

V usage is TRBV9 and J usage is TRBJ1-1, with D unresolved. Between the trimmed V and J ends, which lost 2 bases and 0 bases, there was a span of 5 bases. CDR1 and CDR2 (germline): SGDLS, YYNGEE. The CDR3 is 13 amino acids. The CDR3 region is CASSVRLNTEAFF. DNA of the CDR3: TGTGCCAGCAGCGTTAGACTGAACACTGAAGCTTTCTTT.